This TCR beta chain is drawn from a study of cytomegalovirus exposure and HLA in healthy donors. Overall study results and limits: Associated with cytomegalovirus, according to the listing, were 150 to 200 TCR beta chains.

This PCR relied on a set of 60 Vbeta primers and 13 Jbeta primers. Measured with immunoSEQ multiplex PCR; TCRdb has only the in-frame clones, and not every one. The table has under 200,000 clones, around four fifths seen once. The CDR3 length is 14 residues. With V trimmed by 6 bases and J by 4 bases, 7 bases remained unmatched. CDR1 is SEHNR, CDR2 FQNEAQ, per germline (reference sequence). Regarding this clone: Its antigen is unidentified.

The TCR was taken from a man aged 18 to 30 in good health and CMV-seronegative. The sample comprised PBMCs. The rearrangement joins TRBV7-9 to TRBJ1-1; 8 bases map to TRBD1. The CDR3 spells CASRDDRGSTEAFF. In nucleotides, the CDR3 is TGTGCCAGCAGGGACGACAGGGGAAGCACTGAAGCTTTCTTT.